This T cell receptor beta chain was sequenced in a study of blood T cell repertoires in COVID-19. Study details: Samples representing acute and convalescent COVID-19 were sourced from the United States, Italy and Spain. The analysed material was cDNA or gDNA that came from T cells, B-cell-depleted T cells, or PBMCs.

In the original workflow: Estimation of nucleated cell counts was performed using reference gene primer amplification. Libraries were prepared by immunoSEQ multiplex PCR; TCRdb keeps only in-frame clonotypes and omits some of them. V and J calls and clone size come straight from that table; D and trimming were deduced from the DNA. The sample lists around 220,000 clones, approximately 84% occurring once. The sequence was collected from a woman of 80 years or more with COVID-19, enrolled during active disease. The sample taken for sequencing was peripheral blood.

The CDR3 reads CASSRQGAYEQYF. CDR3 coding DNA: TGTGCCAGCAGTCGACAGGGGGCCTACGAGCAGTACTTC. The rearrangement uses TRBV12-3 or TRBV12-4 and TRBJ2-7; TRBD1 aligns across 9 bases. J was trimmed by 2 bases and V by 5 bases; bases with no gene match: 1. The CDR3 contains 13 residues.